Each of the 18 T cell receptor beta chains below was sequenced from the same sample in a study of blood T cell repertoires in COVID-19. TCRdb's copy holds only in-frame clones and misses some; the assay was immunoSEQ multiplex PCR. Counted here are around 130,000 clones, roughly 80% occurring once; the ten biggest clones make up over 7%. Sequences were obtained from peripheral blood. Receptors were obtained from a human donor in a cohort sampled during active COVID-19.

This chain links TRBV6-5 with TRBJ2-7; D may be TRBD1 (6 bases). In germline, CDR1 is MNHEY, CDR2 SVGAGI. The CDR3 sequence is 14 residues long. Trimming left V 2 bases short and J 5 bases short, with 13 bases between. CDR3 residues: CASSYDTQGNEQYF. The CDR3 DNA is TGTGCCAGCAGTTACGATACACAGGGTAACGAGCAGTACTTC.

The chain joins TRBV3-1 (or the pseudogene TRBV3-2) to TRBJ2-3; D is possibly TRBD2 (6 bases). Trimming left V 4 bases short and J 3 bases short, with 20 bases between. The CDR3 consists of 17 residues. The V gene's germline CDR1 is LGHDT and CDR2 YNNKEL (reference sequence). CDR3 protein: CASSRTAGRRPTDTQYF. The CDR3 DNA reads TGTGCCAGCAGCCGGACCGCGGGAAGGCGCCCTACAGATACGCAGTATTTT.

The CDR3 here is CSASWLAGGEQYF. The CDR3 nucleotides read TGCAGTGCTAGTTGGCTAGCGGGAGGAGAGCAGTACTTC. The V gene is TRBV20-1, the J gene TRBJ2-7; 11 nucleotides line up with TRBD2. The CDR3 length is 13 residues. The V and J ends lost 3 bases and 7 bases, in that order; junction bases with no gene match: 5. Germline V gene data show CDR1 as DFQATT and CDR2 as SNEGSKA (reference sequence).

The DNA for the CDR3 is TGTGCCAGCAGTGAAACGTCTAGTGTTCGGAGTTATGGCTACACCTTC. It is translated as CASSETSSVRSYGYTF. V usage is TRBV2 and J usage is TRBJ1-2; D is ambiguous. The CDR3 runs 16 residues. CDR1 and CDR2 (germline): SNHLY, FYNNEI. The V end lost 2 bases, the J end lost 5 bases, and 18 bases lay between the germline ends. Supplemented by reference TRBV2 and TRBJ1-2, the full variable domain reads EPEVTQTPSHQVTQMGQEVILRCVPISNHLYFYWYRQILGQKVEFLVSFYNNEISEKSEIFDDQFSVERPDGSNFTLKIRSTKLEDSAMYFCASSETSSVRSYGYTFGSGTRLTVV.

The chain carries TRBV5-5 and TRBJ2-3, with 10 bases fitting TRBD1. V was clipped by 4 bases and J by 3 bases; unmatched bases: 2. The germline gives CDR1 SGHKS, CDR2 YYEKEE (reference sequence). This CDR3 comprises 14 residues. The CDR3 nucleotides read TGTGCCAGCAGCACGGGACAGGGGACAGATACGCAGTATTTT. Translation: CASSTGQGTDTQYF.

Only a few counts were recorded for this clone. The CDR3 here is CASTVDRDQPQHF. As DNA, the CDR3 is TGTGCCAGTACCGTAGACAGGGATCAGCCCCAGCATTTT. The gene calls are TRBV19 and TRBJ1-5, with 7 bases that match TRBD1. This CDR3 region has 13 residues. Germline V gene sequence: CDR1 LNHDA, CDR2 SQIVND (reference sequence). The trim removed 7 bases at V and 5 bases at J, leaving 5 bases unmatched. The whole variable domain, filled in from reference TRBV19 and TRBJ1-5, reads DGGITQSPKYLFRKEGQNVTLSCEQNLNHDAMYWYRQDPGQGLRLIYYSQIVNDFQKGDIAEGYSVSREKKESFPLTVTSAQKNPTAFYLCASTVDRDQPQHFGDGTRLSIL.

The V gene is TRBV7-9, the J gene TRBJ2-7; 9 bases align to TRBD2. V was pared by 6 bases and J by 1 base, with 10 bases of the junction left unmatched. The CDR3 has 16 amino acids. In germline, CDR1 is SEHNR, CDR2 FQNEAQ (reference sequence). CDR3 sequence (DNA): TGTGCCAGCAGTCCGATTAGCGGGAGTAAGTCCTACGAGCAGTACTTC. This encodes CASSPISGSKSYEQYF.

The chain links TRBV9 to TRBJ1-1; D gene unclear. Per the germline V gene, CDR1 is SGDLS and CDR2 is YYNGEE. V was cut by 0 bases and J by 7 bases, with 10 bases left in between. The CDR3 is 13 amino acids. The chain's CDR3 is CASSVGGRGEAFF. The CDR3 nucleotides are TGTGCCAGCAGCGTAGGGGGTCGGGGTGAAGCTTTCTTT.

The V and J genes are TRBV7-9 and TRBJ1-2, with 7 bases matching TRBD1. The germline V gene has CDR1 SEHNR and CDR2 FQNEAQ (reference sequence). The trim removed 3 bases at V and 0 bases at J, leaving 1 base unmatched. CDR3 length: 14 residues. CDR3 residues: CASSLTGPNYGYTF. The DNA for the CDR3 is TGTGCCAGCAGCTTGACAGGGCCTAACTATGGCTACACCTTC.

The chain has TRBV3-1 (or the pseudogene TRBV3-2) and TRBJ2-6; D is unresolved. Germline loops: CDR1 LGHDT, CDR2 YNNKEL (reference sequence). V lost 2 bases and J 5 bases, leaving 10 bases between the germline ends. CDR3 length equals 15 residues. The CDR3 region is CASSQTGSRANVLTF. CDR3 bases: TGTGCCAGCAGCCAAACCGGGTCCCGGGCCAACGTCCTGACTTTC.

The chain combines TRBV28 with TRBJ2-5; weak D call: TRBD1 (6 bases). V lost 2 bases and J lost 5, with 15 bases in between. Germline lookup yields CDR1 MDHEN and CDR2 SYDVKM. The CDR3 length is 15 residues. DNA for the CDR3: TGTGCCAGCAGTTTAAAGCAGACAGGAAGGGAGACCCAGTACTTC. Translated, it gives CASSLKQTGRETQYF.

The chain carries TRBV19 and TRBJ1-5, with D unresolved. CDR1 and CDR2 (germline): LNHDA, SQIVND (reference sequence). The CDR3 is 13 amino acids. The V and J ends lost 6 bases and 4 bases respectively, with 10 bases between them. CDR3 sequence: CASRGRENQPQHF. The CDR3 nucleotides are TGTGCCAGTAGAGGAAGGGAGAATCAGCCCCAGCATTTT.

The CDR3 spells CASSLMAAGGYYEQYF. DNA for the CDR3: TGTGCCAGCAGCCTTATGGCGGCGGGAGGGTATTACGAGCAGTACTTC. The chain uses TRBV5-5 and TRBJ2-7, with TRBD2 matching over 9 bases. CDR3 length: 16 amino acids. With 4 bases clipped from V and 4 bases from J, the junction kept 12 bases outside the gene matches. Germline CDR1 is SGHKS and CDR2 is YYEKEE (reference sequence).

This rearrangement joins TRBV12-2 to TRBJ1-2; TRBD1, the table's D call, lacks a check against the DNA. TRBV12-2 has pseudogene status. The CDR3 contains 15 residues. CDR3 sequence (DNA): TGTGCAAGTCGCTCGGGACAGCTCGGCGGCTATGGCTACACCTTC. Encoded protein: CASRSGQLGGYGYTF.

In nucleotides, the CDR3 is TGTGCCTGGACCCCAGACAGTCCCTACGAGCAGTACTTC. It is translated as CAWTPDSPYEQYF. This chain links TRBV30 with TRBJ2-7; D may be TRBD1 (5 bases). Germline V gene sequence: CDR1 GTSNPN, CDR2 SVGIG (reference sequence). The CDR3 covers 13 residues. V was pared by 4 bases and J by 2 bases, with 12 bases between.

This chain connects TRBV28 to TRBJ1-1; 10 bases map to TRBD1. The CDR3 spans 16 residues. Trimming took 2 bases from V and 2 from J; bases not matched to a gene: 5. Germline CDR1 reads MDHEN; CDR2 reads SYDVKM. The CDR3, as DNA: TGTGCCAGCAGTTTACCGGGACAGGGGTTTAACACTGAAGCTTTCTTT. It specifies CASSLPGQGFNTEAFF.

The rearrangement joins TRBV6-4 to TRBJ1-5; D unclear. The CDR3 sequence is 15 residues long. Deletions cut 3 bases from V and 4 bases from J, with 13 bases between. CDR1 is MRHNA, CDR2 SNTAGT, per germline. CDR3 in DNA: TGTGCCAGCAGTGAGCAAGCGAGCGGGAATCAGCCCCAGCATTTT. Protein sequence: CASSEQASGNQPQHF.

The chain links TRBV27 to TRBJ1-4; 8 bases fit TRBD1. Germline CDR1 reads MNHEY; CDR2 reads SMNVEV (reference sequence). The CDR3 is made up of 14 amino acids. Trimming took 5 bases from V and 7 from J; bases not matched to a gene: 6. The CDR3 here is CASSLYRGFEKLFF. As DNA, the CDR3 is TGTGCCAGCAGTCTTTACAGGGGGTTTGAAAAACTGTTTTTT.